The entry below gives a single T cell receptor (beta chain) sequence along with its context. Its antigen is currently unknown. Clones were sequenced by immunoSEQ multiplex PCR, and TCRdb holds only the in-frame ones, with some missing. The sample includes some 2,600 clones, none of them occurring once. Treatment was busulfan-fludarabine conditioning, a marrow graft, and cyclophosphamide on days +3 and +4. The data originate from a study of T cells after posttransplantation cyclophosphamide. The study's findings and limits: Later blood repertoires were often dominated by clones from the donor CD8+ memory compartment. Skin or GI-infiltrating T cells shared few TRB sequences with blood. Recipient CMV seropositivity and CMV reactivation strongly tracked TRB clonality.

V lost 4 bases to trimming and J lost 3 bases, with 14 bases between them. Germline CDR1 reads SGHRS; CDR2 reads YFSETQ. The CDR3 extends over 14 amino acids. The sequenced sample was PBMCs, obtained 30 days after allogeneic stem cell transplant with posttransplant cyclophosphamide. This clonotype was obtained from a female patient in her 60s who received an allogeneic stem cell transplant from an unrelated donor, was CMV-positive, and had acute GVHD only. Some T cells may have originated in the graft donor. This chain connects TRBV5-1 to TRBJ2-7; TRBD1 is a possible D gene (6 bases). The CDR3 reads CASSPGLGGYEQYF. The CDR3, as DNA: TGCGCCAGCAGCCCCGGGTTAGGGGGCTACGAGCAGTACTTC.